The 31 T cell receptor beta chains reported below all come from one sample, sequenced in a study of identical twins. TCRdb re-derived calls from the 5' RACE reads in MiXCR, one entry per CDR3 protein. Of approximately 700,000 distinct CDR3 sequences in the sample, over 5% were seen once. The sequencing sample was made of naive T cells sorted from blood. Receptor source: a man aged 18-30 years in good health.

This clonotype was detected ten times or more. This chain connects TRBV29-1 to TRBJ2-5; perhaps D is TRBD1 or TRBD2 (5 bases each). The germline V and J ends were trimmed by 4 bases and 7 bases, with 13 bases remaining between them. This CDR3 spans 12 amino acids. Germline V gives CDR1 SQVTM, CDR2 ANQGSEA. CDR3 protein: CSVVLGDGTQYF. CDR3 sequence (DNA): TGCAGCGTTGTTCTCGGGGACGGGACCCAGTACTTC.

Many counts were recorded for this clonotype. The CDR3 sequence: CASCGLEETQYF. The CDR3 DNA reads TGTGCCAGCTGCGGCCTCGAAGAGACCCAGTACTTC. This chain uses TRBV12-3 or TRBV12-4 with TRBJ2-5; the D is unclear. V was shortened by 8 bases and J by 3 bases, with 10 bases between the two germline ends. This CDR3 has 12 amino acids.

The V and J genes are TRBV6-1 and TRBJ2-3; D may correspond to TRBD1 or TRBD2 (5 bases each). The CDR3 spans 14 residues. Trimming took 6 bases from V and 2 from J, leaving 12 bases between them. Germline assignment: CDR1 MNHNS and CDR2 SASEGT. The CDR3: CASRRDPATDTQYF. The CDR3 DNA reads TGTGCCAGCAGAAGGGACCCAGCCACAGATACGCAGTATTTT.

This clonotype was seen many times. This chain connects TRBV28 to TRBJ2-7, with TRBD1 as a possible D gene (6 bases). Germline V gene sequence: CDR1 MDHEN, CDR2 SYDVKM. Trimming stripped 7 bases from V and 2 bases from J, with 12 bases between. The length of the CDR3 is 13 residues. This chain's CDR3 is CASTQQGTYEQYF. The CDR3 DNA reads as TGTGCCAGCACCCAGCAGGGGACCTACGAGCAGTACTTC.

This chain links TRBV18 with TRBJ1-2; D perhaps matches TRBD1 (5 bases). Per the germline V gene, CDR1 is KGHSH and CDR2 is LQKENI. Trimming pared 5 bases from V and 5 bases from J, leaving 18 bases between. The CDR3 sequence is 15 residues long. CDR3 region: CASSSPGGKEYGYTF. The CDR3 region has the DNA TGTGCCAGCTCAAGCCCCGGGGGAAAAGAATATGGCTACACCTTC.

This clonotype was counted between two and nine times. V and J are TRBV19 and TRBJ2-4; D uncertain. Germline CDR1 reads LNHDA; CDR2 reads SQIVND (reference sequence). The CDR3 loop spans 13 amino acids. Trimming removed 1 base at V and 11 bases at J, with 12 bases between. The CDR3 coding sequence is TGTGCCAGTAGTATAGGTGGAGAACCTTTTCAGTACTTC. It yields the protein CASSIGGEPFQYF. The whole variable domain, remainder taken from reference TRBV19 and TRBJ2-4, is DGGITQSPKYLFRKEGQNVTLSCEQNLNHDAMYWYRQDPGQGLRLIYYSQIVNDFQKGDIAEGYSVSREKKESFPLTVTSAQKNPTAFYLCASSIGGEPFQYFGAGTRLSVL.

The rearrangement joins TRBV5-8 to TRBJ1-5; D may be TRBD1 (5 bases). The V and J ends lost 3 bases and 3 bases respectively, with 16 bases between them. The CDR3 has 16 amino acids. The germline V gene encodes CDR1 SGHTS and CDR2 YDEGEE. The CDR3 coding sequence is TGTGCCAGCAGCTCGGGTACAGGACCGACCAATCAGCCCCAGCATTTT. Its translation: CASSSGTGPTNQPQHF.

The genes are TRBV20-1 and TRBJ2-1; maybe TRBD1 (6 bases). V dropped 6 bases and J dropped 6 bases, with 12 bases sitting between them. CDR1 is DFQATT, CDR2 SNEGSKA, per germline (reference sequence). This CDR3 spans 12 amino acids. The CDR3 protein is CSAFQQGNEQFF. The CDR3, as DNA: TGCAGTGCCTTCCAACAGGGCAATGAGCAGTTCTTC.

This clonotype was recorded many times. The chain is built from TRBV20-1 and TRBJ2-7, with TRBD1 as a possible D gene (5 bases). From germline, CDR1 is DFQATT and CDR2 SNEGSKA (reference sequence). The CDR3 totals 12 residues. Trimming shortened V by 3 bases and J by 9 bases, and 15 bases separated the two germline ends. CDR3 amino acids: CSASIGAQVQYF. The CDR3 bases are TGCAGTGCTAGTATAGGGGCTCAGGTGCAGTACTTC.

At least ten counts were recorded for this clonotype. V is TRBV24-1 and J is TRBJ1-2; the D is unclear. Trimming took 4 bases from V and 2 from J, leaving 13 bases between them. The CDR3 totals 15 residues. CDR1 and CDR2 from the germline V gene are KGHDR and SFDVKD. CDR3 DNA: TGTGCCACCAGTGAGGCGGGCTACCAAAACTATGGCTACACCTTC. Amino acid sequence: CATSEAGYQNYGYTF.

The rearrangement joins TRBV5-1 to TRBJ2-2, with 11 bases aligning to TRBD2. In germline, CDR1 is SGHRS, CDR2 YFSETQ. The CDR3 is made up of 19 amino acids. Unmatched junction bases numbered 8, after V lost 0 bases and J lost 1 base. The CDR3 loop reads CASSLAGTSGIRNTGELFF. In DNA form, the CDR3 reads TGCGCCAGCAGCTTGGCCGGGACTAGCGGCATCCGGAACACCGGGGAGCTGTTTTTT.

In the case of this clonotype: A read error may explain this, as a much larger clone is one base away. The chain links TRBV10-3 to TRBJ1-1; D not resolved. CDR1 ENHRY and CDR2 SYGVKD come from the germline V gene. There are 14 residues in the CDR3. The CDR3 DNA sequence: TGTGCCATCAATGAGTCGAGGGCGGGAGGGGAAGCTTTCTTT. Residues: CAINESRAGGEAFF.

A few counts support this clonotype. The V call is TRBV6-2 or TRBV6-3, the J call TRBJ2-7; 7 bases are shared with TRBD1. V gave up 2 bases and J gave up 3 bases; unmatched junction bases: 4. Germline lookup yields CDR1 MNHEY and CDR2 SVGEGT. The CDR3 runs 14 residues. The DNA for the CDR3 is TGTGCCAGCAGTTACGACGACAGGGACTACGAGCAGTACTTC. Its protein product is CASSYDDRDYEQYF.

This clonotype was observed a single time. A single base separates this from a much larger clone, so it may be a read error. V is TRBV11-3 and J is TRBJ2-1; D gene uncertain. The germline V and J ends were trimmed by 7 bases and 7 bases, with 11 bases remaining between them. Germline V gives CDR1 SGHNT, CDR2 YENEEA. The CDR3 consists of 12 residues. CDR3 region: CASIGSVNEQFF. The DNA of the CDR3 is TGTGCCAGCATCGGCTCCGTGAATGAGCAGTTCTTC. The full variable domain, completed using reference TRBV11-3 and TRBJ2-1, is EAGVVQSPRYKIIEKKQPVAFWCNPISGHNTLYWYLQNLGQGPELLIRYENEEAVDDSQLPKDRFSAERLKGVDSTLKIQPAELGDSAVYLCASIGSVNEQFFGPGTRLTVL.

This clonotype was detected ten times or more. The chain employs TRBV20-1 and TRBJ2-1; tentative D call: TRBD2 (6 bases). The germline CDR1 and CDR2 sequences are DFQATT and SNEGSKA (reference sequence). V lost 4 bases to trimming and J lost 7 bases, with 17 bases between them. The length of the CDR3 is 14 residues. CDR3 in amino acids: CSAKGLPPGNEQFF. Written as DNA, the CDR3 is TGCAGTGCTAAGGGACTTCCCCCAGGGAATGAGCAGTTCTTC.

This clonotype was seen at least ten times. This rearrangement joins TRBV12-3 or TRBV12-4 to TRBJ1-1; D is unclear. CDR3 length equals 14 residues. The V end lost 1 base, the J end lost 5 bases, and 11 bases lay between the germline ends. CDR3 in amino acids: CASSLEGGRTEAFF. The CDR3 DNA reads TGTGCCAGCAGTTTAGAGGGAGGACGGACTGAAGCTTTCTTT.

In its sample, this clonotype was seen many times. CDR3 sequence: CASSYSSLAGGPGELFF. CDR3 coding DNA: TGTGCCAGCAGTTACTCGAGCCTAGCGGGAGGGCCCGGGGAGCTGTTTTTT. The rearrangement links TRBV6-2 or TRBV6-3 to TRBJ2-2; TRBD2 aligns across 12 bases. Germline V CDR1 and CDR2: MNHEY, SVGEGT. This CDR3 contains 17 residues. V dropped 0 bases and J dropped 6; count of bases not matched to a gene: 5.

This clonotype turned up a few times. CDR3 bases: TGTGCCAGCAGCAAAAAATTGGTCGGTCAGCCCGGGACTCCGACCTACGAGCAGTACTTC. It specifies CASSKKLVGQPGTPTYEQYF. This chain links TRBV21-1 with TRBJ2-7; the table calls TRBD2, which could not be checked here. TRBV21-1 is a pseudogene. The CDR3 loop spans 20 amino acids.

The chain uses TRBV20-1 and TRBJ2-1; TRBD2 matches 13 bases. V was clipped by 5 bases and J by 8 bases; unmatched bases: 9. CDR1 is DFQATT, CDR2 SNEGSKA, per germline (reference sequence). The CDR3 spans 15 residues. CDR3 coding DNA: TGCAGTGCTGATCAGGGACTAGCGGGATTCGATGAGCAGTTCTTC. As protein: CSADQGLAGFDEQFF.

This clonotype came up a few times. The V gene is TRBV11-2, the J gene TRBJ2-5; D is undetermined. Germline V gene data show CDR1 as SGHAT and CDR2 as FQNNGV. V gave up 5 bases and J gave up 5 bases, with 21 bases separating them. The CDR3 has 16 amino acids. The CDR3 bases are TGTGCCAGCAGCCCCCTGACCGCACTCTCTATTGAGACCCAGTACTTC. Translation gives CASSPLTALSIETQYF.

The table lists this clonotype with many counts. The chain is built from TRBV12-3 or TRBV12-4 and TRBJ2-1; D is unresolved. Trimming removed 3 bases from V and 4 bases from J, with 4 bases in between. CDR3 length: 12 amino acids. In DNA form, the CDR3 reads TGTGCCAGCAGTTTGGTTTACAATGAGCAGTTCTTC. This sequence encodes CASSLVYNEQFF.

The chain combines TRBV11-2 with TRBJ2-7; 7 bases fit TRBD1. This CDR3 is built from 16 residues. Germline CDR1 reads SGHAT; CDR2 reads FQNNGV. The trim removed 2 bases at V and 5 bases at J, leaving 12 bases unmatched. The CDR3 DNA reads as TGTGCCAGCAGCTTATTCGACAGGGTTGCTAGCAACGAGCAGTACTTC. It encodes CASSLFDRVASNEQYF.

This rearrangement joins TRBV28 to TRBJ2-7; 10 bases agree with TRBD2. The CDR3 consists of 14 residues. V gave up 6 bases and J gave up 1 base; unmatched junction bases: 3. CDR1 and CDR2 from the germline V gene are MDHEN and SYDVKM. The CDR3 sequence is CASRTSGPSYEQYF. The CDR3 region has the DNA TGTGCCAGCAGGACTAGCGGGCCTTCCTACGAGCAGTACTTC.

This clonotype came up many times. V and J are TRBV7-9 and TRBJ2-7; TRBD1 aligns across 11 bases. Germline values: CDR1 SEHNR, CDR2 FQNEAQ (reference sequence). The V gene end was trimmed by 5 bases and the J gene end by 0 bases; junction bases not matched to a gene: 6. The CDR3 length is 16 residues. The CDR3 spells CASSPSGQGDSYEQYF. CDR3 in DNA: TGTGCCAGCAGCCCATCGGGACAGGGGGACTCCTACGAGCAGTACTTC.

V gene TRBV10-3 combines with J gene TRBJ2-3, with D uncertain. The length of the CDR3 is 16 residues. V was pared by 6 bases and J by 3 bases, with 19 bases between. Germline assignment: CDR1 ENHRY and CDR2 SYGVKD. Here the CDR3 reads CAIRDERRARTDTQYF. The CDR3 nucleotides read TGTGCCATCAGGGACGAGCGACGGGCTCGAACAGATACGCAGTATTTT.

This clonotype was counted between two and nine times. The chain links TRBV3-1 to TRBJ2-6, with 7 bases lining up with TRBD2. Trimming removed 4 bases from V and 3 bases from J; junction bases left unmatched: 6. Germline V gene sequence: CDR1 LGHDT, CDR2 YNNKEL (reference sequence). The CDR3 length is 16 residues. The CDR3 nucleotides read TGTGCCAGCAGCCCCAGCCGGGGGGTTGGGGCCAACGTCCTGACTTTC. Its translation: CASSPSRGVGANVLTF.

This clonotype has ten or more counts. This chain uses TRBV5-1 with TRBJ2-1, with TRBD2 identical over 11 bases. This CDR3 is 14 amino acids long. Germline V gene lookup returns CDR1 SGHRS and CDR2 YFSETQ. Trimming cost V 2 bases and J 9 bases; bases outside gene matches: 4. As DNA, the CDR3 is TGCGCCAGCAGCTTCCTAGCGGGGGGTCTTGAGCAGTTCTTC. Amino acid sequence: CASSFLAGGLEQFF.

The chain employs TRBV20-1 and TRBJ2-7, with D perhaps matching TRBD2 (5 bases). The germline V and J ends were trimmed by 6 bases and 6 bases, with 24 bases remaining between them. The germline V gene has CDR1 DFQATT and CDR2 SNEGSKA (reference sequence). The CDR3 contains 15 residues. The CDR3 is CSAGKGASLPGEQYF. CDR3 DNA sequence: TGCAGTGCCGGGAAAGGAGCTAGCCTCCCTGGCGAGCAGTACTTC.

This clonotype was detected ten times or more. The CDR3 protein is CSATAGGAQYF. CDR3 DNA sequence: TGCAGTGCTACCGCAGGCGGTGCGCAGTATTTT. This chain uses TRBV20-1 with TRBJ2-3; D gene uncertain. CDR1 and CDR2 (germline): DFQATT, SNEGSKA (reference sequence). Trimming removed 4 bases from V and 10 bases from J, with 12 bases in between. The CDR3 covers 11 residues.

This clonotype has a handful of counts. J is TRBJ2-7 and V is TRBV4-3; a weak D match, TRBD1 (6 bases). The ends were cut back, 2 bases at V and 3 bases at J, with 8 bases in the middle. Germline CDR1 is LGHNA and CDR2 is YSLEER. The CDR3 totals 13 residues. This CDR3 reads CASSQTQGYEQYF. CDR3 nucleotides: TGCGCCAGCAGCCAAACACAGGGCTACGAGCAGTACTTC.

The sample holds many counts of this clonotype. This sequence joins TRBV25-1 and TRBJ2-3, with 7 bases fitting TRBD1. The V segment lost 5 bases and the J segment 1 base; nucleotides outside the gene matches: 3. CDR1 and CDR2 (germline): MGHDK, SYGVNS. This CDR3 has 14 residues. The CDR3 loop reads CASSKGGGTDTQYF. The DNA of the CDR3 is TGTGCCAGCAGTAAAGGGGGCGGCACAGATACGCAGTATTTT.